These 13 T cell receptor beta chains share one sample of origin, sequenced in a study of cytomegalovirus exposure and HLA in healthy donors. The PCR employed 60 Vbeta primers together with 13 Jbeta primers. Repertoires were generated with immunoSEQ multiplex PCR, while TCRdb's copy carries only in-frame clones and drops some. Found here are a few hundred thousand clones, roughly 80% of them singletons; the top ten hold over 0.3%. The sequenced material came from PBMCs. Every receptor here comes from a girl aged 2 to 9 in good health and CMV-seronegative.

The chain combines TRBV19 with TRBJ2-7; 10 bases fit TRBD2. The V and J ends lost 9 bases and 4 bases, in that order; junction bases with no gene match: 3. The CDR3 is made up of 12 amino acids. Germline V CDR1 and CDR2: LNHDA, SQIVND (reference sequence). The CDR3 nucleotides read TGTGCCAGCCGGACTAGCGGATACGAGCAGTACTTC. Amino acids: CASRTSGYEQYF. The entire variable domain, with the rest obtained from reference TRBV19 and TRBJ2-7, is as follows: DGGITQSPKYLFRKEGQNVTLSCEQNLNHDAMYWYRQDPGQGLRLIYYSQIVNDFQKGDIAEGYSVSREKKESFPLTVTSAQKNPTAFYLCASRTSGYEQYFGPGTRLTVT.

The chain combines TRBV28 with TRBJ1-2; the D is unclear. V was cut by 8 bases and J by 8 bases, with 21 bases left in between. CDR3 length: 14 residues. In germline, CDR1 is MDHEN, CDR2 SYDVKM. CDR3 region: CASSRREGWRGYTF. The CDR3 region has the DNA TGTGCCAGCTCACGAAGAGAGGGATGGCGGGGCTACACCTTC.

The chain links TRBV28 to TRBJ2-3; the match to TRBD2 covers 7 bases. CDR3 length equals 15 residues. Germline trimming cut 2 bases from V and 6 bases from J; bases unmatched to any gene: 8. Germline assignment: CDR1 MDHEN and CDR2 SYDVKM. The CDR3 DNA is TGTGCCAGCAGTTTACGGCCAGCGGGGACTGATACGCAGTATTTT. This gives the protein CASSLRPAGTDTQYF.

J is TRBJ2-1 and V is TRBV19; 11 bases agree with TRBD2. Germline assignment: CDR1 LNHDA and CDR2 SQIVND (reference sequence). V was clipped by 2 bases and J by 4 bases; unmatched bases: 4. CDR3 length: 16 residues. DNA for the CDR3: TGTGCCAGTAGTATAACAGGGACTAGCGGTTACAATGAGCAGTTCTTC. As protein: CASSITGTSGYNEQFF. The whole variable domain, filled in from reference TRBV19 and TRBJ2-1, reads DGGITQSPKYLFRKEGQNVTLSCEQNLNHDAMYWYRQDPGQGLRLIYYSQIVNDFQKGDIAEGYSVSREKKESFPLTVTSAQKNPTAFYLCASSITGTSGYNEQFFGPGTRLTVL.

The rearrangement uses TRBV7-9 and TRBJ2-3; 12 bases line up with TRBD2. V was pared by 5 bases and J by 7 bases, with 7 bases of the junction left unmatched. The CDR3 contains 15 residues. CDR1 SEHNR and CDR2 FQNEAQ come from the germline V gene (reference sequence). As DNA, the CDR3 is TGTGCCAGCAGCCTAGGGGGACTAGCGGGTAATACGCAGTATTTT. It codes for CASSLGGLAGNTQYF.

The gene calls are TRBV18 and TRBJ1-5; a possible D gene is TRBD1 (6 bases). This CDR3 is 15 amino acids long. The V and J ends lost 1 base and 4 bases respectively, with 11 bases between them. Germline CDR1 is KGHSH and CDR2 is LQKENI. The CDR3 sequence is CASSPQETGNQPQHF. The CDR3 DNA reads TGTGCCAGCTCACCACAGGAGACAGGTAATCAGCCCCAGCATTTT.

This chain links TRBV27 with TRBJ1-5; TRBD1 agrees at 7 bases. The CDR3 totals 15 residues. The V and J ends lost 8 bases and 1 base, in that order; junction bases with no gene match: 8. The V gene's germline CDR1 is MNHEY and CDR2 SMNVEV (reference sequence). This CDR3 is CASGTTGSSNQPQHF. The CDR3 DNA reads as TGTGCCAGCGGGACGACAGGGTCGAGCAATCAGCCCCAGCATTTT.

This chain connects TRBV9 to TRBJ2-7, with 7 positions matching TRBD1. Per germline, CDR1 SGDLS and CDR2 YYNGEE. V lost 0 bases, J lost 0 bases, and 9 bases stayed unmatched. The length of the CDR3 is 17 residues. The CDR3 here is CASSVDDSGTASYEQYF. The CDR3 nucleotides read TGTGCCAGCAGCGTAGATGACTCGGGGACAGCCTCCTACGAGCAGTACTTC.

The chain uses TRBV28 and TRBJ2-5, with 11 bases lining up with TRBD2. Matching the DNA end better, TRBJ2-7 makes the J call doubtful. CDR3 length equals 15 residues. CDR1 is MDHEN and CDR2 is SYDVKM in the germline V gene. DNA for the CDR3: TGTGCCAGCAGTACCGCTAGCGGGGGGAACTACGAGCAGTACTTC. Translation gives CASSTASGGNYEQYF.

The chain links TRBV4-1 to TRBJ2-1; 7 nucleotides line up with TRBD1. Germline V lookup: CDR1 MGHRA, CDR2 YSYEKL. The CDR3 loop spans 17 amino acids. V gave up 0 bases and J gave up 6 bases; unmatched junction bases: 11. CDR3 nucleotides: TGCGCCAGCAGCCAAGATCTGAAGGGGGCAAATTCCAATGAGCAGTTCTTC. This gives the protein CASSQDLKGANSNEQFF.

CDR3 sequence: CASTTNYNEQFF. CDR3 nucleotide sequence: TGCGCCAGCACGACTAACTACAATGAGCAGTTCTTC. V is TRBV5-1 and J is TRBJ2-1; D is perhaps TRBD2 (5 bases). Germline loops: CDR1 SGHRS, CDR2 YFSETQ. The CDR3 is made up of 12 amino acids. V lost 6 bases and J 3 bases, leaving 7 bases between the germline ends.

This clone has only a few counts. The CDR3 loop is CASSFNRVQPQHF. The CDR3 nucleotides are TGTGCCAGCAGTTTCAACAGGGTACAGCCCCAGCATTTT. The chain carries TRBV28 and TRBJ1-5; tentatively, D is TRBD1 (6 bases). The V and J ends lost 3 bases and 7 bases respectively, with 10 bases between them. CDR1 is MDHEN and CDR2 is SYDVKM in the germline V gene. The CDR3 is 13 residues long.

The chain employs TRBV7-6 and TRBJ2-1, with 8 bases matching TRBD1. The CDR3 runs 16 residues. V gave up 5 bases and J gave up 7 bases; unmatched junction bases: 13. In germline, CDR1 is SGHVS, CDR2 FNYEAQ. This chain's CDR3 is CASSPLGAGGRNEQFF. DNA for the CDR3: TGTGCCAGCAGCCCCCTCGGGGCAGGGGGCCGGAATGAGCAGTTCTTC.